Listed below are T cell receptor beta chains from one sample, sequenced in a study of cytomegalovirus exposure and HLA in healthy donors. TCRdb's copy holds only in-frame clones and misses some; the assay was immunoSEQ multiplex PCR. The repertoire has some 190,000 clones, 77% of them found once; the top ten carry roughly 1.4%. The specimen was PBMCs. All receptors derive from a man aged 18 to 29 in good health and CMV-seronegative. CDR3s include the opening cysteine and the closing phenylalanine or tryptophan. Each record gives: D gene, CDR3 length, J gene, clone size, V gene, CDR3 DNA, CDR3 protein. The D gene is left open where the match is weak. Clone size is stated in some rows and not others, as once, few, many or a class when expanded.

d_call: TRBD1
cdr3_length: 14
j_call: TRBJ1-2
clone_size: once
v_call: TRBV2
cdr3_nt: TGTGCCAGCAGTGAAGTGTCGACAGGGAGGGGCTACACCTTC
cdr3_aa: CASSEVSTGRGYTF

d_call: NA
cdr3_length: 16
j_call: TRBJ2-3
clone_size: NA
v_call: TRBV7-3
cdr3_nt: TGTGCCAGCAGCTTACGAGGGGGGGGGAGCACAGATACGCAGTATTTT
cdr3_aa: CASSLRGGGSTDTQYF

d_call: TRBD1
cdr3_length: 12
j_call: TRBJ2-7
clone_size: NA
v_call: TRBV5-6
cdr3_nt: TGTGCCAGCAGCTTTACAGGGGCCGAGCAGTACTTC
cdr3_aa: CASSFTGAEQYF

d_call: TRBD1
cdr3_length: 15
j_call: TRBJ1-1
clone_size: few
v_call: TRBV9
cdr3_nt: TGTGCCAGCAGCGCTCCGGACAGGGGGCTTACTGAAGCTTTCTTT
cdr3_aa: CASSAPDRGLTEAFF

d_call: NA
cdr3_length: 18
j_call: TRBJ2-7
clone_size: NA
v_call: TRBV9
cdr3_nt: TGTGCCAGCAGCGTAGACGGCCGGGTCCCGGGACAAAGCTACGAGCAGTACTTC
cdr3_aa: CASSVDGRVPGQSYEQYF

d_call: TRBD1
cdr3_length: 16
j_call: TRBJ2-5
clone_size: once
v_call: TRBV30
cdr3_nt: TGTGCCTGGAGCGACGGCAGGGGGACATACCAAGAGACCCAGTACTTC
cdr3_aa: CAWSDGRGTYQETQYF

d_call: NA
cdr3_length: 15
j_call: TRBJ2-1
clone_size: once
v_call: TRBV4-1
cdr3_nt: TGCGCCAGCAGCCCGAGCCCGGACATATACAATGAGCAGTTCTTC
cdr3_aa: CASSPSPDIYNEQFF

d_call: NA
cdr3_length: 15
j_call: TRBJ2-6
clone_size: NA
v_call: TRBV7-9
cdr3_nt: TGTGCCAGCAGCCCCAGGTTCTCTGGGGCCAACGTCCTGACTTTC
cdr3_aa: CASSPRFSGANVLTF

d_call: NA
cdr3_length: 16
j_call: TRBJ1-1
clone_size: NA
v_call: TRBV7-2
cdr3_nt: TGTGCCAGCAGCTCAACCCCGGGGGTGTCGTACACTGAAGCTTTCTTT
cdr3_aa: CASSSTPGVSYTEAFF

d_call: TRBD1
cdr3_length: 13
j_call: TRBJ1-6
clone_size: NA
v_call: TRBV2
cdr3_nt: TGTGCCAGCAATCACAGGGGGAATTCACCCCTCCACTTT
cdr3_aa: CASNHRGNSPLHF

d_call: TRBD1
cdr3_length: 15
j_call: TRBJ1-4
clone_size: NA
v_call: TRBV4-2
cdr3_nt: TGTGCCAGCAGCCAAGACAGGGGGCTGAGTGAAAAACTGTTTTTT
cdr3_aa: CASSQDRGLSEKLFF

d_call: TRBD1
cdr3_length: 16
j_call: TRBJ2-7
clone_size: NA
v_call: TRBV4-1
cdr3_nt: TGCGCCAGCAGCCAAGCAGGGGGCCAATCGATCTACGAGCAGTACTTC
cdr3_aa: CASSQAGGQSIYEQYF

d_call: NA
cdr3_length: 16
j_call: TRBJ1-1
clone_size: NA
v_call: TRBV7-3
cdr3_nt: TGTGCCAGCAGCTCAACCGAACATGGCGGGAACACTGAAGCTTTCTTT
cdr3_aa: CASSSTEHGGNTEAFF

d_call: TRBD2
cdr3_length: 14
j_call: TRBJ2-3
clone_size: NA
v_call: TRBV29-1
cdr3_nt: TGCAGCGCCGGGACTAGCGGGCGCACAGATACGCAGTATTTT
cdr3_aa: CSAGTSGRTDTQYF

d_call: TRBD1
cdr3_length: 14
j_call: TRBJ1-5
clone_size: NA
v_call: TRBV19
cdr3_nt: TGTGCCAGTGGGGGACAGGTAGCCCGGTCTCCCCAGCATTTT
cdr3_aa: CASGGQVARSPQHF

d_call: NA
cdr3_length: 13
j_call: TRBJ2-7
clone_size: NA
v_call: TRBV6-6
cdr3_nt: TGTGCCAGCAGTTTGGACAGAGGGTACGAGCAGTACTTC
cdr3_aa: CASSLDRGYEQYF

d_call: NA
cdr3_length: 13
j_call: TRBJ2-1
clone_size: few
v_call: TRBV5-6
cdr3_nt: TGTGCCAGCAGCTTGAGTCTCGAGCGGATTGCGATCTTC
cdr3_aa: CASSLSLERIAIF

d_call: TRBD1
cdr3_length: 13
j_call: TRBJ2-5
clone_size: NA
v_call: TRBV29-1
cdr3_nt: TGCAGCGTCACAGGACAGGGGCAAGAGACCCAGTACTTC
cdr3_aa: CSVTGQGQETQYF

d_call: NA
cdr3_length: 18
j_call: TRBJ2-1
clone_size: NA
v_call: TRBV7-9
cdr3_nt: TGTGCCAGCAGCTTAGGGGGTCGAGGGAGAAGCTTTCGGAATGAGCAGTTCTTC
cdr3_aa: CASSLGGRGRSFRNEQFF

d_call: TRBD1
cdr3_length: 14
j_call: TRBJ1-2
clone_size: NA
v_call: TRBV7-2
cdr3_nt: TGTGCCAGCAGCGGATCCGGGACAGGGGGTGGCTACACCTTC
cdr3_aa: CASSGSGTGGGYTF

d_call: TRBD1
cdr3_length: 14
j_call: TRBJ2-7
clone_size: NA
v_call: TRBV9
cdr3_nt: TGTGCCAGCAGCATGGGACAGGGAGGGTACGAGCAGTACTTC
cdr3_aa: CASSMGQGGYEQYF

d_call: NA
cdr3_length: 12
j_call: TRBJ1-2
clone_size: NA
v_call: TRBV5-1
cdr3_nt: TGCGCCAGCACGACAGACAGAAGTGGCTACACCTTC
cdr3_aa: CASTTDRSGYTF

d_call: TRBD2
cdr3_length: 19
j_call: TRBJ2-3
clone_size: NA
v_call: TRBV11-2
cdr3_nt: TGTGCCAGCCGGCGGCGCAGGGAAGGGACTAGCGGGCACACAGATACGCAGTATTTT
cdr3_aa: CASRRRREGTSGHTDTQYF

d_call: NA
cdr3_length: 13
j_call: TRBJ1-1
clone_size: NA
v_call: TRBV19
cdr3_nt: TGTGCCAGTACCCACAGGGACCCTCACCGAGCTTTCTTT
cdr3_aa: CASTHRDPHRAFF

d_call: TRBD1
cdr3_length: 15
j_call: TRBJ1-1
clone_size: few
v_call: TRBV27
cdr3_nt: TGTGCCAGCAGTTTATTGGGGACAGGGAACACTGAAGCTTTCTTT
cdr3_aa: CASSLLGTGNTEAFF

d_call: NA
cdr3_length: 16
j_call: TRBJ2-3
clone_size: NA
v_call: TRBV27
cdr3_nt: TGTGCCAGCAGTTTGTTATCGGCGGGACCCACAGATACGCAGTATTTT
cdr3_aa: CASSLLSAGPTDTQYF

d_call: TRBD2
cdr3_length: 19
j_call: TRBJ2-5
clone_size: NA
v_call: TRBV5-1
cdr3_nt: TGCGCCAGCAGCTTAGAGACAAATGTGTGGACTAGCGGGATGGAGACCCAGTACTTC
cdr3_aa: CASSLETNVWTSGMETQYF

d_call: NA
cdr3_length: 15
j_call: TRBJ1-2
clone_size: once
v_call: TRBV7-3
cdr3_nt: TGTGCCAGCAGCTCACAGGGTGGGTGGGTGGGTGGCTACACCTTC
cdr3_aa: CASSSQGGWVGGYTF

d_call: TRBD2
cdr3_length: 17
j_call: TRBJ2-7
clone_size: NA
v_call: TRBV5-4
cdr3_nt: TGTGCCAGCAGCTTGATGGGACTAGCCAACCTACCCTACGAGCAGTACTTC
cdr3_aa: CASSLMGLANLPYEQYF

d_call: NA
cdr3_length: 12
j_call: TRBJ2-1
clone_size: once
v_call: TRBV7-9
cdr3_nt: TGTGCCAGCAGCGCCCAGGGAAATGAGCAGTTCTTC
cdr3_aa: CASSAQGNEQFF

d_call: TRBD1
cdr3_length: 16
j_call: TRBJ1-5
clone_size: NA
v_call: TRBV7-2
cdr3_nt: TGTGCCAGCAGCTCCTCATGGGACAGGGGACCTCAGCCCCAGCATTTT
cdr3_aa: CASSSSWDRGPQPQHF

d_call: NA
cdr3_length: 11
j_call: TRBJ2-1
clone_size: NA
v_call: TRBV2
cdr3_nt: TGTGCCAGCTCGGGAAACAATGAGCAGTTCTTC
cdr3_aa: CASSGNNEQFF

d_call: NA
cdr3_length: 16
j_call: TRBJ2-2
clone_size: NA
v_call: TRBV6-1
cdr3_nt: TGTGCCAGCAGTGAACTCGCAGGGAAGGGCGCCGGGGAGCTGTTTTTT
cdr3_aa: CASSELAGKGAGELFF

d_call: TRBD2
cdr3_length: 15
j_call: TRBJ2-5
clone_size: NA
v_call: TRBV15
cdr3_nt: TGTGCCACCAGCTCCCAAGGACTAGTAGGAGAGACCCAGTACTTC
cdr3_aa: CATSSQGLVGETQYF

d_call: NA
cdr3_length: 13
j_call: TRBJ1-1
clone_size: few
v_call: TRBV6-4
cdr3_nt: TGTGCCAGCAGTAGGGACACCTATGGGGAAGCTTTCTTT
cdr3_aa: CASSRDTYGEAFF

d_call: NA
cdr3_length: 14
j_call: TRBJ2-5
clone_size: NA
v_call: TRBV29-1
cdr3_nt: TGCAGCGTTTCCTCTAGACTAGTTCAAGAGACCCAGTACTTC
cdr3_aa: CSVSSRLVQETQYF

d_call: TRBD1
cdr3_length: 15
j_call: TRBJ2-2
clone_size: NA
v_call: TRBV4-3
cdr3_nt: TGCGCCAGCAGCCTGGGACAGTCGAACACCGGGGAGCTGTTTTTT
cdr3_aa: CASSLGQSNTGELFF

d_call: NA
cdr3_length: 11
j_call: TRBJ2-7
clone_size: few
v_call: TRBV11-3
cdr3_nt: TGTGCCAGCAGCCTAGCCAACGAGCAGTACTTC
cdr3_aa: CASSLANEQYF

d_call: TRBD2
cdr3_length: 15
j_call: TRBJ2-5
clone_size: NA
v_call: TRBV7-2
cdr3_nt: TGTGCCAGCAGCTTAATGGCGGGAGATCAAGAGACCCAGTACTTC
cdr3_aa: CASSLMAGDQETQYF

d_call: NA
cdr3_length: 16
j_call: TRBJ2-1
clone_size: NA
v_call: TRBV6-1
cdr3_nt: TGTGCCAGCAGTGAAATCCCTGGGGGCCGTTACAATGAGCAGTTCTTC
cdr3_aa: CASSEIPGGRYNEQFF

d_call: NA
cdr3_length: 13
j_call: TRBJ1-6
clone_size: NA
v_call: TRBV4-2
cdr3_nt: TGTGCCAGCAGCCAAAGAGATAATTCACCCCTCCACTTT
cdr3_aa: CASSQRDNSPLHF

d_call: TRBD1
cdr3_length: 15
j_call: TRBJ2-2
clone_size: NA
v_call: TRBV4-1
cdr3_nt: TGCGCCAGCAGCCGGACAGGGGGGGACACCGGGGAGCTGTTTTTT
cdr3_aa: CASSRTGGDTGELFF

d_call: TRBD1
cdr3_length: 16
j_call: TRBJ2-3
clone_size: NA
v_call: TRBV5-1
cdr3_nt: TGCGCCAGCAGCTTGGTTTACGGACAGGGTACAGATACGCAGTATTTT
cdr3_aa: CASSLVYGQGTDTQYF

d_call: NA
cdr3_length: 15
j_call: TRBJ1-5
clone_size: NA
v_call: TRBV19
cdr3_nt: TGTGCCAGTAGAATCGACAGCAATAGCAATCAGCCCCAGCATTTT
cdr3_aa: CASRIDSNSNQPQHF

d_call: NA
cdr3_length: 13
j_call: TRBJ1-5
clone_size: NA
v_call: TRBV18
cdr3_nt: TGTGCCAGCTCCGCTACGAACGGTCAGCCCCAGCATTTT
cdr3_aa: CASSATNGQPQHF

d_call: NA
cdr3_length: 11
j_call: TRBJ1-1
clone_size: NA
v_call: TRBV7-9
cdr3_nt: TGTGCCAGCAGCTCGGGGGGGGAAGCTTTCTTT
cdr3_aa: CASSSGGEAFF

d_call: NA
cdr3_length: 13
j_call: TRBJ2-5
clone_size: NA
v_call: TRBV11-2
cdr3_nt: TGTGCCAGCAGCCTCAGGGGGAGGGAGACCCAGTACTTC
cdr3_aa: CASSLRGRETQYF

d_call: NA
cdr3_length: 11
j_call: TRBJ1-2
clone_size: NA
v_call: TRBV11-2
cdr3_nt: TGTGCCAGCAGCCCGGGTGCGGGCTACACCTTC
cdr3_aa: CASSPGAGYTF

d_call: NA
cdr3_length: 15
j_call: TRBJ2-1
clone_size: NA
v_call: TRBV7-2
cdr3_nt: TGTGCCAGCAGCTTAGTGACAGTGGTCGACAATGAGCAGTTCTTC
cdr3_aa: CASSLVTVVDNEQFF

d_call: TRBD1
cdr3_length: 14
j_call: TRBJ1-3
clone_size: NA
v_call: TRBV2
cdr3_nt: TGTGCCAGCGGGACAGGCCTGTCTGGAAACACCATATATTTT
cdr3_aa: CASGTGLSGNTIYF

d_call: NA
cdr3_length: 13
j_call: TRBJ2-2
clone_size: few
v_call: TRBV5-6
cdr3_nt: TGTGCCAGCAGCTTCAGGGTTCCCGGGGAGCTGTTTTTT
cdr3_aa: CASSFRVPGELFF